These 17 T cell receptor beta chains were sequenced from one sample in a study of cytomegalovirus exposure and HLA in healthy donors. The PCR used 60 Vbeta and 13 Jbeta primers. Produced via immunoSEQ multiplex PCR; TCRdb's table is partial and in-frame only. The sample shows about 220,000 clones, over 75% of them seen only once. The sequencing sample was made of PBMCs. These TCRs come from a male donor in good health and CMV-seronegative.

In DNA form, the CDR3 reads TGTGCCTGGAGTTCCCCTATAAGGGGGCTTTTGGCTGGAAACACCATATATTTT. Its translation is CAWSSPIRGLLAGNTIYF. The chain couples TRBV30 to TRBJ1-3; 7 bases fit TRBD1. Germline V CDR1 and CDR2: GTSNPN, SVGIG (reference sequence). The trim removed 2 bases at V and 2 bases at J, leaving 15 bases unmatched. This CDR3 region has 18 residues. The whole variable domain, remainder taken from reference TRBV30 and TRBJ1-3, is SQTIHQWPATLVQPVGSPLSLECTVEGTSNPNLYWYRQAAGRGLQLLFYSVGIGQISSEVPQNLSASRPQDRQFILSSKKLLLSDSGFYLCAWSSPIRGLLAGNTIYFGEGSWLTVV.

The rearrangement joins TRBV5-8 to TRBJ1-5; unclear D gene. With 2 bases removed from V and 6 bases from J, the gap between germline ends came to 12 bases. The CDR3 contains 14 residues. Germline V CDR1 and CDR2: SGHTS, YDEGEE. DNA for the CDR3: TGTGCCAGCAGCTTCGGAGGGAAGGTTCAGCCCCAGCATTTT. Amino acids: CASSFGGKVQPQHF.

The CDR3 spells CASSLGGGAENTEAFF. CDR3 DNA sequence: TGCGCCAGCAGCTTGGGGGGGGGCGCGGAGAACACTGAAGCTTTCTTT. J is TRBJ1-1 and V is TRBV5-1; D might be TRBD1 (6 bases). The V and J ends lost 0 bases and 1 base respectively, with 13 bases between them. In germline, CDR1 is SGHRS, CDR2 YFSETQ. The CDR3 consists of 16 residues. Looking up the rest from reference TRBV5-1 and TRBJ1-1 gives the full variable domain: KAGVTQTPRYLIKTRGQQVTLSCSPISGHRSVSWYQQTPGQGLQFLFEYFSETQRNKGNFPGRFSGRQFSNSRSEMNVSTLELGDSALYLCASSLGGGAENTEAFFGQGTRLTVV.

This clone was seen more than once but under ten times. This sequence joins TRBV4-2 and TRBJ2-3; possibly TRBD2 for D (5 bases). The CDR3 is 17 residues long. The germline gives CDR1 LGHNA, CDR2 YNFKEQ. Trimming left V 0 bases short and J 2 bases short, with 15 bases between. This CDR3 is CASSQDGAGRVTDTQYF. DNA of the CDR3: TGTGCCAGCAGCCAAGATGGTGCGGGTAGGGTCACAGATACGCAGTATTTT.

The chain carries TRBV5-6 and TRBJ1-5; no definite D call. The CDR3 runs to 13 residues. Trimming took off 0 bases at V and 4 bases at J, with 5 bases between the two ends. Germline CDR1 and CDR2: SGHDT and YYEEEE. The CDR3 DNA is TGTGCCAGCAGCTTGGCCGGGAATCAGCCCCAGCATTTT. Residues: CASSLAGNQPQHF.

The chain links TRBV6-6 to TRBJ2-7, with TRBD2 matching 7 bases. The CDR3 extends over 13 amino acids. The V gene's germline CDR1 is MNHNY and CDR2 SVGAGI (reference sequence). V shed 6 bases, J shed 6 bases, and the junction held 8 bases outside the gene matches. The CDR3 here is CASSPGWEGEQYF. CDR3 DNA: TGTGCCAGCAGCCCAGGGTGGGAGGGCGAGCAGTACTTC.

The CDR3 region is CSVRTEDNSPLHF. CDR3 nucleotide sequence: TGCAGCGTTCGGACAGAAGATAATTCACCCCTCCACTTT. The chain carries TRBV29-1 and TRBJ1-6; the D gene is possibly TRBD1 (6 bases). CDR1 and CDR2 from the germline V gene are SQVTM and ANQGSEA. The CDR3 totals 13 residues. Trimming removed 5 bases at V and 5 bases at J, with 10 bases between.

The chain is built from TRBV25-1 and TRBJ2-7, with 9 bases that match TRBD1. The junction had 9 bases not matched to a gene; V was cut back by 3 bases and J by 0 bases. Looked up from germline, CDR1 is MGHDK and CDR2 is SYGVNS. The CDR3 covers 17 residues. The CDR3 protein is CASSEGITGGFSYEQYF. CDR3 DNA sequence: TGTGCCAGCAGTGAGGGGATCACAGGGGGCTTCTCCTACGAGCAGTACTTC.

This clone was observed a handful of times. This chain connects TRBV6-6 to TRBJ1-2, with 11 positions matching TRBD1. The junction had 5 bases not matched to a gene; V was cut back by 2 bases and J by 6 bases. The CDR3 covers 15 residues. Germline V CDR1 and CDR2: MNHNY, SVGAGI (reference sequence). The CDR3 loop is CASSYGGQGVNGYTF. Here the CDR3 DNA reads TGTGCCAGCAGTTACGGGGGACAGGGGGTCAATGGCTACACCTTC.

The chain combines TRBV2 with TRBJ2-7; TRBD2 matches 8 bases. Germline values: CDR1 SNHLY, CDR2 FYNNEI. V dropped 4 bases and J dropped 6; count of bases not matched to a gene: 8. This CDR3 has 14 residues. CDR3 amino acids: CASSVGTRKSEQYF. The CDR3 DNA reads as TGTGCCAGCAGTGTTGGGACTAGGAAGAGCGAGCAGTACTTC.

The rearrangement links TRBV5-4 to TRBJ2-3; 9 bases map to TRBD2. The length of the CDR3 is 16 residues. V dropped 0 bases and J dropped 4; count of bases not matched to a gene: 6. Germline loops: CDR1 SGHNT, CDR2 YYREEE (reference sequence). The CDR3 DNA is TGTGCCAGCAGCTTGGGGCAAGCGGGGGGCTCAGATACGCAGTATTTT. It yields the protein CASSLGQAGGSDTQYF.

This chain joins TRBV9 and TRBJ2-5, with 11 positions matching TRBD1. Germline values: CDR1 SGDLS, CDR2 YYNGEE. This CDR3 is 15 amino acids long. Trimming at V came to 7 bases and at J to 5 bases, leaving 10 bases not matched to a gene. The CDR3 is CASDGGTGGWETQYF. CDR3 DNA sequence: TGTGCCAGCGACGGGGGGACAGGGGGATGGGAGACCCAGTACTTC.

The chain is built from TRBV7-2 and TRBJ2-7; 9 bases map to TRBD1. The CDR3 runs to 14 residues. CDR1 is SGHTA and CDR2 is FQGNSA in the germline V gene. V shed 5 bases, J shed 5 bases, and the junction held 7 bases outside the gene matches. The CDR3, as DNA: TGTGCCAGCAGCCCCGGGACAGGGAGGGACGAGCAGTACTTC. The encoded protein is CASSPGTGRDEQYF.

The J gene is TRBJ1-6, the V gene TRBV11-2, with D possibly matching TRBD1 (5 bases). V lost 5 bases and J lost 7, with 12 bases in between. The CDR3 has 14 amino acids. Germline values: CDR1 SGHAT, CDR2 FQNNGV. The CDR3 coding sequence is TGTGCCAGCAGCCCGAACGGGGGGAATTCACCCCTCCACTTT. It translates to CASSPNGGNSPLHF.

The CDR3 DNA sequence: TGTGCCAGCAGCCAAGACGCCCCCCAAGGGACATTAGGAAACACCATATATTTT. Residues: CASSQDAPQGTLGNTIYF. The chain carries TRBV4-2 and TRBJ1-3, with D maybe TRBD1 (6 bases). Germline CDR1 and CDR2: LGHNA and YNFKEQ. The CDR3 runs to 18 residues. The V end was cut by 0 bases, the J end by 4 bases, with 19 bases between.

This chain links TRBV5-1 with TRBJ2-1, with 7 bases lining up with TRBD2. This CDR3 is built from 16 residues. The J segment lost 4 bases and the V segment lost 0 bases, leaving 7 bases of the junction unmatched. Germline V gene data show CDR1 as SGHRS and CDR2 as YFSETQ. CDR3 coding DNA: TGCGCCAGCAGCTTGGAGACTAGCAGATATTACAATGAGCAGTTCTTC. Protein sequence: CASSLETSRYYNEQFF.

V and J are TRBV7-9 and TRBJ1-1; possible D gene TRBD1, 6 bases. CDR3 length equals 18 residues. Germline assignment: CDR1 SEHNR and CDR2 FQNEAQ (reference sequence). Deletions cut 5 bases from V and 1 base from J, with 23 bases between. This chain's CDR3 is CASSATPGQAFQNTEAFF. CDR3 in DNA: TGTGCCAGCAGCGCAACGCCGGGACAAGCCTTTCAGAACACTGAAGCTTTCTTT.